This T cell receptor (beta chain) was identified in a study of OX40 agonist ivuxolimab in advanced cancers. Study-wide context: Administration of intravenous ivuxolimab to patients occurred every 2 weeks at 0.01 to 10 mg/kg. Among those enrolled, mean age was 60 years (range roughly 23 to 85) and 75% to 85% were male. Points from the study as a whole: The study observed clonal expansion of CD4+ and CD8+ blood T cells by week 6 at 0.1 to 3.0 mg/kg. The study found that CD8+ T cells averaged more expanded clones than CD4+.

This table comes from immunoSEQ multiplex PCR, and its TCRdb copy is limited to in-frame clones, with some not included. Of tens of thousands of clones in the sample, roughly 85% were seen once. The CDR3 is 14 amino acids. The germline CDR1 and CDR2 sequences are SGHNT and YYREEE (reference sequence). Trimming took 3 bases from V and 8 from J; bases not matched to a gene: 2. In regard to this clone: Its antigen is unknown.

This sequence originates from an adult with an advanced solid tumor such as melanoma, head and neck, liver or kidney cancer. The sequencing here drew on CD4+ or CD8+ T cells sorted from blood, taken in a trial of the OX40 agonist ivuxolimab. J is TRBJ2-2 and V is TRBV5-4; 12 nucleotides agree with TRBD1. The CDR3 sequence is CASSSGQGAGELFF. CDR3 in DNA: TGTGCCAGCAGCTCGGGACAGGGGGCGGGGGAGCTGTTTTTT. Variable domain in full (rest from reference TRBV5-4 and TRBJ2-2): ETGVTQSPTHLIKTRGQQVTLRCSSQSGHNTVSWYQQALGQGPQFIFQYYREEENGRGNFPPRFSGLQFPNYSSELNVNALELDDSALYLCASSSGQGAGELFFGEGSRLTVL.